The 7 T cell receptor beta chains reported below all come from one sample, sequenced in a study of blood T cells in healthy people across ages. Alongside a J-beta primer mix, a sample-barcoded 5' primer served in a second PCR lasting 7 to 11 cycles. In TCRdb, the 5' RACE reads were re-called with MiXCR into one record per CDR3 protein. The profile shows hundreds of thousands of distinct CDR3 sequences, nearly 60% of them singletons. The sequenced sample was blood. These receptors all come from a man aged 30 to 45 in good health.

V and J are TRBV3-1 and TRBJ2-3; D tentatively reads TRBD1 or TRBD2 (5 bases each). Trimming pared 4 bases from V and 6 bases from J, leaving 17 bases between. Germline assignment: CDR1 LGHDT and CDR2 YNNKEL (reference sequence). The CDR3 sequence is 15 residues long. CDR3 region: CASSPTRDPRDTQYF. The DNA for the CDR3 is TGTGCCAGCAGCCCAACCCGGGACCCCAGGGATACGCAGTATTTT.

The rearrangement links TRBV7-2 to TRBJ1-2; D gene ambiguous. V was pared by 5 bases and J by 6 bases, with 16 bases between. This CDR3 has 14 amino acids. Germline CDR1 is SGHTA and CDR2 is FQGNSA. The CDR3 region is CASSQKLRRDGYTF. DNA for the CDR3: TGTGCCAGCAGCCAGAAACTTCGGCGGGATGGCTACACCTTC.

CDR3 sequence: CASSLTRTSCSTDTQYF. DNA for the CDR3: TGTGCCAGCAGCTTGACCAGGACTAGCTGTAGCACAGATACGCAGTATTTT. The J gene is TRBJ2-3, the V gene TRBV5-7, with TRBD2 matching over 8 bases. TRBV5-7 qualifies as an ORF whose function is uncertain. CDR3 length equals 17 residues. The J segment lost 0 bases and the V segment lost 1 base, leaving 7 bases of the junction unmatched.

The J gene is TRBJ2-5, the V gene TRBV20-1; no reliable D call. Germline-derived CDR1 and CDR2 are DFQATT and SNEGSKA (reference sequence). Trimming removed 6 bases from V and 2 bases from J, with 16 bases in between. There are 14 residues in the CDR3. CDR3 sequence reads: CSAAPGLLQETQYF. In nucleotides, the CDR3 is TGCAGTGCCGCCCCCGGGCTTCTTCAAGAGACCCAGTACTTC.

The genes are TRBV14 and TRBJ2-1, with D perhaps matching TRBD1 or TRBD2 (5 bases each). Germline assignment: CDR1 SGHDN and CDR2 FVKESK. V shed 3 bases and J shed 10 bases, with 10 bases lying between them. There are 12 residues in the CDR3. CDR3 in DNA: TGTGCCAGCAGCCAGGGACGGGTGGAGCAGTTCTTC. This translates into CASSQGRVEQFF.

This sequence joins TRBV7-2 and TRBJ2-7; D may be TRBD1 (6 bases). The V end lost 3 bases, the J end lost 3 bases, and 12 bases lay between the germline ends. There are 14 residues in the CDR3. The germline V gene has CDR1 SGHTA and CDR2 FQGNSA. The CDR3 coding sequence is TGTGCCAGCAGCTTTCTGGCAGGGGACTACGAGCAGTACTTC. This sequence encodes CASSFLAGDYEQYF.

For the CDR3, the DNA is TGTGCCAGCAGTTTTGGGCCATCCCAAGAGACCCAGTACTTC. Its translation: CASSFGPSQETQYF. The chain employs TRBV12-3 or TRBV12-4 and TRBJ2-5; no firm D call. V lost 3 bases and J 1 base, leaving 9 bases between the germline ends. CDR3 length: 14 amino acids.